This T cell receptor (beta chain) was obtained from a study of control samples from healthy donors and cancer patients. Profiling relied on immunoSEQ multiplex PCR, and the TCRdb table lists in-frame clones only, not all of them. The sample holds 78,000 or so clones, nearly 90% seen once. Germline V gene sequence: CDR1 SGHDT, CDR2 YYEEEE. This CDR3 contains 16 residues. Trimming removed 1 base at V and 0 bases at J, with 8 bases between. The sequencing sample was made of blood. This TCR came from a woman between 45 and 60 years old in good health. The gene calls are TRBV5-6 and TRBJ1-6; D remains ambiguous. The CDR3 is CASSLYVSSYNSPLHF. The DNA of the CDR3 is TGTGCCAGCAGCTTGTACGTGAGCTCCTATAATTCACCCCTCCACTTT.